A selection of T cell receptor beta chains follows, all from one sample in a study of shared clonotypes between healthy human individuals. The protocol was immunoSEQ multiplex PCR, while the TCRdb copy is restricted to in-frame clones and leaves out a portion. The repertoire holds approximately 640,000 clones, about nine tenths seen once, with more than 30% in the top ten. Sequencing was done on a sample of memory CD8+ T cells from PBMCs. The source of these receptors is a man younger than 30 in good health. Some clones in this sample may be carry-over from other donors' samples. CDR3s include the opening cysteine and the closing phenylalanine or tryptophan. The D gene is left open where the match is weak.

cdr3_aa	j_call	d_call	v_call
CASRYFLSWVNQGKNTEAFF	TRBJ1-1	NA	TRBV27
CASSPGLAYEQYF	TRBJ2-7	TRBD2	TRBV4-3
CSGRGTSGAFF	TRBJ1-1	NA	TRBV29-1
CASSPTGGNQPQHF	TRBJ1-5	TRBD1	TRBV18
CATSFVRAPLDIQYF	TRBJ2-4	NA	TRBV15
CASSQGRRVSGDPYEQYF	TRBJ2-7	NA	TRBV4-1
CASRDPRRNTEAFF	TRBJ1-1	NA	TRBV19
CASNRGGSNQPQHF	TRBJ1-5	TRBD1	TRBV6-6
CASSLSIGSSNTEAFF	TRBJ1-1	NA	TRBV13
CASSPNFRPYLGELFF	TRBJ2-2	NA	TRBV18